This T cell receptor (beta chain) is from a study of cytomegalovirus exposure and HLA in healthy donors. The table lists this clone with a count of one. The length of the CDR3 is 16 residues. Germline values: CDR1 MNHEY, CDR2 SMNVEV (reference sequence). Trimming took 4 bases from V and 3 from J, leaving 15 bases between them. PCR used 60 Vbeta primers and 13 Jbeta primers. The table came from immunoSEQ multiplex PCR; TCRdb's copy has only in-frame clones and leaves some out. The table shows about 190,000 clones, with 86% occurring only once. This TCR was recovered from a woman aged 25 to 39 in good health and CMV-seronegative. The sequenced sample consisted of PBMCs. The J gene is TRBJ2-2, the V gene TRBV27, with unresolved D. CDR3 in amino acids: CASSSLPRRYTGELFF. CDR3 in DNA: TGTGCCAGCAGTTCGCTGCCGCGGCGGTACACCGGGGAGCTGTTTTTT.